There are many counts of the clone carrying this T cell receptor beta chain. Its cognate antigen is unknown. Time point in this sample: newly diagnosed GD, antithyroid drugs for less than 3 months. Making the TCR library involved RNA that had been extracted from PBMCs. Sequencing libraries for TCR beta were prepared with iRepertoire HTBI primers and Arm-PCR of CDR3 regions. TCRdb re-called the multiplex PCR reads with MiXCR, one entry per CDR3 protein. The table lists about 560,000 distinct CDR3 sequences, 15% to 20% of them singletons. V gave up 1 base and J gave up 1 base, with 7 bases separating them. This CDR3 contains 14 residues. The germline V gene encodes CDR1 SGHRS and CDR2 YFSETQ. These data are taken from a study of regulatory T cells in long-lasting Graves disease. Notes on the study in general: Persistent disease samples used TRBV28, TRBJ1-2 and TRBJ2-5 preferentially.

These sequences were also reported in another study, on T cells in Graves' hyperthyroidism and ophthalmopathy.

This TCR came from a man younger than 35 with Graves disease. This specimen consisted of peripheral blood mononuclear cells (PBMCs), obtained at new diagnosis, from a patient treated with antithyroid drugs. The rearrangement uses TRBV5-1 and TRBJ2-3; D is ambiguous. The CDR3 DNA follows: TGCGCCAGCAGCTTGTTAAGGCGCACAGATACGCAGTATTTT. Amino acid sequence: CASSLLRRTDTQYF. The complete variable domain, with remaining parts taken from reference TRBV5-1 and TRBJ2-3, reads KAGVTQTPRYLIKTRGQQVTLSCSPISGHRSVSWYQQTPGQGLQFLFEYFSETQRNKGNFPGRFSGRQFSNSRSEMNVSTLELGDSALYLCASSLLRRTDTQYFGPGTRLTVL.